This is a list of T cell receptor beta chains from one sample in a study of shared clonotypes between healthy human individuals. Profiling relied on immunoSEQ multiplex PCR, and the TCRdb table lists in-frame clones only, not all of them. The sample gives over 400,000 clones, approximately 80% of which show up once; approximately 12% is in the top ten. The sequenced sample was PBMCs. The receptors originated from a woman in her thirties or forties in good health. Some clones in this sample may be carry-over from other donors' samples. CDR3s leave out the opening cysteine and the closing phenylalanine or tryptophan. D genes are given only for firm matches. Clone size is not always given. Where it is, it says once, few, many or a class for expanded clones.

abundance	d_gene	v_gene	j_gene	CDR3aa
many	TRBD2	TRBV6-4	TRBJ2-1	ASSEAGGSYNEQF
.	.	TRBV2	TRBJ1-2	ASSARRGSYGYT
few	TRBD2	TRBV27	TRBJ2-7	ASSLTAGVGYEQY
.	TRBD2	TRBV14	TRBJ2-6	ASSRVSGASSGANVLT
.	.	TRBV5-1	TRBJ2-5	ASGRSQETQY
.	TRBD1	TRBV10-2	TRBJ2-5	ASARGFIQETQY
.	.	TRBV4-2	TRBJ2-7	ASSQRLQGRPYYEQY
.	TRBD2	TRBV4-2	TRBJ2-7	ASSLALAGDEQY
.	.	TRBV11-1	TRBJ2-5	ASSLRQLETQY
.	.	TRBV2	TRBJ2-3	ASSERAGPDTQY
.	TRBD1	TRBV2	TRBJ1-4	ASSILGQGREREKLF
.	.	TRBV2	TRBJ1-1	ASKPGLSSTEAF
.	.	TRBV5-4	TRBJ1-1	ASSLGTPQPEAF
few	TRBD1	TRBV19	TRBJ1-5	ASSPGAGTGGVGNQPQH
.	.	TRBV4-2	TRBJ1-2	ASSQGRGECT
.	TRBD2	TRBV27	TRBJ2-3	ASSSRLAGDVDTQY
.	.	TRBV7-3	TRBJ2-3	ASSLDSTDTQY
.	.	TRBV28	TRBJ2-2	ASSLSTGELF
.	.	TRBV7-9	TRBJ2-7	ASSLAMLAVYEQY
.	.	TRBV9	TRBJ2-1	ASSVGPANGATKNEQF
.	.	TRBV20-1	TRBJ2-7	RQRQTYEQY
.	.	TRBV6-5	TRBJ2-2	ASSYGVTGELF
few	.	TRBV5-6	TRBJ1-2	ASSWGLYGYT
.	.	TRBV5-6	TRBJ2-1	ASSLSGRADEQF
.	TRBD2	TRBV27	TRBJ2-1	ASSLSGTSGHNEQF
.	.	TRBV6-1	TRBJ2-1	ASTEGTGWWEQF
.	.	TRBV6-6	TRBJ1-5	ASSYLAGNQPQH
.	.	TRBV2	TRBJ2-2	ASGGGANTGELF
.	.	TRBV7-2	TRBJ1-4	ASSWDIRGEKLF
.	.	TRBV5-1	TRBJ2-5	ASSETGTPQETQY
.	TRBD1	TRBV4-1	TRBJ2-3	ASSQEGQARTDTQY
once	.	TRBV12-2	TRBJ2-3	ASRRRRVRPHGDTQY
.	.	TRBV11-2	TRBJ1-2	ASSVSANYGYT